The 23 T cell receptor beta chains below were found in one sample sequenced in a study of cytomegalovirus exposure and HLA in healthy donors. Repertoires were generated with immunoSEQ multiplex PCR, while TCRdb's copy carries only in-frame clones and drops some. The sample consists of 90,000 to 130,000 clones, approximately 90% of them appearing once. The source material was PBMCs. These receptors came from a woman aged 18 to 35 in good health and CMV-seronegative.

This clone occurred once. The chain carries TRBV14 and TRBJ2-7; possibly TRBD1 for D (5 bases). Trimming cost V 4 bases and J 1 base, with 11 bases left between them. Germline CDR1 is SGHDN and CDR2 is FVKESK. The CDR3 is 14 residues long. CDR3 sequence (DNA): TGTGCCAGCAGCCCCCCAGGGCCTTCCTACGAGCAGTACTTC. It yields the protein CASSPPGPSYEQYF.

The chain carries TRBV28 and TRBJ2-2; TRBD2 matches 7 bases. Trimming at V came to 5 bases and at J to 6 bases, leaving 9 bases not matched to a gene. The CDR3 contains 15 residues. Germline V gene sequence: CDR1 MDHEN, CDR2 SYDVKM. The CDR3 DNA follows: TGTGCCAGCAGTATCCCTGGGGGGGGTGCCGGGGAGCTGTTTTTT. Translated, it gives CASSIPGGGAGELFF.

The J gene is TRBJ2-3, the V gene TRBV2, with TRBD2 identical over 9 bases. Looked up from germline, CDR1 is SNHLY and CDR2 is FYNNEI. This CDR3 is 16 amino acids long. Trimming at V came to 5 bases and at J to 2 bases, leaving 8 bases not matched to a gene. The CDR3: CASSYLAGPLTDTQYF. The DNA of the CDR3 is TGTGCCAGCAGTTACCTAGCGGGGCCCCTCACAGATACGCAGTATTTT.

As DNA, the CDR3 is TGTGCCAGCAGCGCGTCCGGGACTAGCCTCTACAATGAGCAGTTCTTC. Translating it yields CASSASGTSLYNEQFF. The chain is built from TRBV9 and TRBJ2-1; TRBD2 agrees at 9 bases. This CDR3 is built from 16 residues. Losses at the gene ends were 3 bases for V and 3 bases for J; bases not matched to a gene: 7. Germline V gene lookup returns CDR1 SGDLS and CDR2 YYNGEE. Full variable domain (rest looked up from reference TRBV9 and TRBJ2-1): DSGVTQTPKHLITATGQRVTLRCSPRSGDLSVYWYQQSLDQGLQFLIQYYNGEERAKGNILERFSAQQFPDLHSELNLSSLELGDSALYFCASSASGTSLYNEQFFGPGTRLTVL.

The chain has TRBV21-1 and TRBJ2-7; TRBD2 is the table's D call, not checked against the DNA. TRBV21-1 is marked as a pseudogene. The CDR3 sequence is 15 residues long. This CDR3 is CASSREGGGPYEQYF. CDR3 coding DNA: TGTGCCAGCAGCAGGGAGGGTGGGGGGCCCTACGAGCAGTACTTC.

This chain joins TRBV25-1 and TRBJ2-1; possibly TRBD2 for D (6 bases). Germline values: CDR1 MGHDK, CDR2 SYGVNS. This CDR3 comprises 14 residues. Trimming pared 7 bases from V and 3 bases from J, leaving 13 bases between. This chain's CDR3 is CASTGGGGYNEQFF. The CDR3 DNA follows: TGTGCCAGCACTGGGGGAGGTGGCTACAATGAGCAGTTCTTC.

This chain uses TRBV5-1 with TRBJ2-1; 8 positions agree with TRBD1. Trimming at V came to 3 bases and at J to 4 bases, leaving 3 bases not matched to a gene. CDR1 is SGHRS and CDR2 is YFSETQ in the germline V gene. This CDR3 region has 14 residues. The CDR3 nucleotides are TGCGCCAGCAGCTCCGGACAGGGATACAATGAGCAGTTCTTC. Amino acids: CASSSGQGYNEQFF.

This chain joins TRBV27 and TRBJ2-7; D is possibly TRBD1 (6 bases). In germline, CDR1 is MNHEY, CDR2 SMNVEV (reference sequence). Trimming took 5 bases from V and 4 from J, leaving 21 bases between them. The length of the CDR3 is 16 residues. CDR3 in amino acids: CASSPSAGDGFYEQYF. CDR3 bases: TGTGCCAGCAGTCCGTCGGCAGGGGACGGTTTTTACGAGCAGTACTTC.

The chain is built from TRBV9 and TRBJ2-1, with 8 bases lining up with TRBD2. The V gene's germline CDR1 is SGDLS and CDR2 YYNGEE. The CDR3 covers 14 residues. Trimming cost V 3 bases and J 4 bases; bases outside gene matches: 3. The CDR3: CASSERGTYNEQFF. The CDR3 nucleotides read TGTGCCAGCAGCGAGCGGGGGACTTACAATGAGCAGTTCTTC.

This chain connects TRBV5-6 to TRBJ2-1, with D tentatively TRBD1 (5 bases). Germline assignment: CDR1 SGHDT and CDR2 YYEEEE. Trimming left V 2 bases short and J 6 bases short, with 12 bases between. The CDR3 length is 14 residues. The CDR3 protein is CASSFQGVGNEQFF. The CDR3 coding sequence is TGTGCCAGCAGCTTCCAGGGTGTAGGCAATGAGCAGTTCTTC.

The rearrangement uses TRBV28 and TRBJ2-1, with D maybe TRBD1 (5 bases). V lost 5 bases and J 3 bases, leaving 11 bases between the germline ends. Germline V gene data show CDR1 as MDHEN and CDR2 as SYDVKM. This CDR3 contains 14 residues. Here the CDR3 reads CASSRTRNYNEQFF. CDR3 bases: TGTGCCAGCAGTCGGACACGGAACTACAATGAGCAGTTCTTC.

V is TRBV9 and J is TRBJ2-3, with D hard to call. Germline CDR1 is SGDLS and CDR2 is YYNGEE. Trimming stripped 2 bases from V and 1 base from J, with 14 bases between. The CDR3 length is 16 residues. CDR3 residues: CASSVGPLPGTDTQYF. CDR3 DNA sequence: TGTGCCAGCAGCGTTGGCCCCTTACCTGGCACAGATACGCAGTATTTT.

In DNA, the CDR3 is TGTGCCAGCAGCTGGGGGGGAACAGATACGCAGTATTTT. Protein sequence: CASSWGGTDTQYF. V gene TRBV11-2 combines with J gene TRBJ2-3, with 7 positions matching TRBD2. The germline gives CDR1 SGHAT, CDR2 FQNNGV. V lost 4 bases and J lost 3; bases outside the gene matches: 1. The CDR3 is made up of 13 amino acids.

The chain employs TRBV28 and TRBJ1-2, with D hard to call. Trimming removed 4 bases from V and 4 bases from J, with 10 bases in between. Germline loops: CDR1 MDHEN, CDR2 SYDVKM. The CDR3 runs 13 residues. The CDR3 reads CASSSIKSYGYTF. The DNA for the CDR3 is TGTGCCAGCAGTTCAATCAAGAGCTATGGCTACACCTTC.

J is TRBJ1-2 and V is TRBV7-2; no firm D call. The CDR3 sequence is 13 residues long. V lost 7 bases and J 6 bases, leaving 15 bases between the germline ends. Germline loops: CDR1 SGHTA, CDR2 FQGNSA. CDR3 sequence (DNA): TGTGCCAGCACCCCGCAGGTGGGCGATGGCTACACCTTC. Its translation is CASTPQVGDGYTF.

V gene TRBV29-1 combines with J gene TRBJ2-4, with 9 bases identical to TRBD1. CDR1 and CDR2 from the germline V gene are SQVTM and ANQGSEA. Trimming took 4 bases from V and 0 from J; bases not matched to a gene: 10. This CDR3 has 17 amino acids. The CDR3 loop reads CSVAGQGGTLAKNIQYF. The CDR3 region has the DNA TGCAGCGTTGCGGGACAGGGAGGGACCCTAGCCAAAAACATTCAGTACTTC.

The V and J genes are TRBV4-2 and TRBJ2-3; D not resolved. Germline V gene sequence: CDR1 LGHNA, CDR2 YNFKEQ. CDR3 length: 18 amino acids. The V end was cut by 0 bases, the J end by 0 bases, with 16 bases between. The CDR3 bases are TGTGCCAGCAGCCAAGATTCCACTCTGGCGGTCAGCACAGATACGCAGTATTTT. Encoded protein: CASSQDSTLAVSTDTQYF.

CDR3 coding DNA: TGTGCCAGCACCCCCGGCACGGGGCAAGAGACCCAGTACTTC. This encodes CASTPGTGQETQYF. The chain employs TRBV7-9 and TRBJ2-5; D is perhaps TRBD2 (5 bases). Trimming pared 7 bases from V and 2 bases from J, leaving 14 bases between. Germline V gives CDR1 SEHNR, CDR2 FQNEAQ (reference sequence). This CDR3 is built from 14 residues.

The chain employs TRBV7-2 and TRBJ1-1, with TRBD1 identical over 7 bases. Germline loops: CDR1 SGHTA, CDR2 FQGNSA. The CDR3 has 14 amino acids. V trimming: 5 bases; J trimming: 3 bases; junction bases outside the gene matches: 6. The CDR3 sequence: CASSPDREDTEAFF. Here the CDR3 DNA reads TGTGCCAGCAGCCCCGACAGGGAGGACACTGAAGCTTTCTTT.

The chain is built from TRBV7-8 and TRBJ2-3; maybe TRBD1 (6 bases). In germline, CDR1 is SGHVS, CDR2 FQNEAQ. This CDR3 comprises 15 residues. Trimming took off 6 bases at V and 4 bases at J, with 17 bases between the two ends. CDR3 DNA sequence: TGTGCCAGCAGACAAAACAGGGAGATAGCAGATACGCAGTATTTT. Translation: CASRQNREIADTQYF. Combining the CDR3 with reference TRBV7-8 and TRBJ2-3 gives the whole variable domain GAGVSQSPRYKVAKRGQDVALRCDPISGHVSLFWYQQALGQGPEFLTYFQNEAQLDKSGLPSDRFFAERPEGSVSTLKIQRTQQEDSAVYLCASRQNREIADTQYFGPGTRLTVL.

The chain links TRBV28 to TRBJ2-7, with 7 bases aligning to TRBD1. Germline trimming cut 3 bases from V and 3 bases from J; bases unmatched to any gene: 8. The germline V gene has CDR1 MDHEN and CDR2 SYDVKM. This CDR3 is 15 amino acids long. CDR3 DNA sequence: TGTGCCAGCAGTTTGCTGGACAGGAGAGTCTACGAGCAGTACTTC. Amino acids: CASSLLDRRVYEQYF.

The rearrangement links TRBV9 to TRBJ1-4; tentative D call: TRBD1 (6 bases). The germline V gene has CDR1 SGDLS and CDR2 YYNGEE. This CDR3 contains 18 residues. V was cut by 0 bases and J by 5 bases, with 20 bases left in between. In nucleotides, the CDR3 is TGTGCCAGCAGCGTAGGATCCGCTACACAGGGCTTGAATGAAAAACTGTTTTTT. Translated, it gives CASSVGSATQGLNEKLFF.

The chain uses TRBV30 and TRBJ2-3; 7 bases are a match to TRBD2. The germline gives CDR1 GTSNPN, CDR2 SVGIG (reference sequence). With 0 bases clipped from V and 10 bases from J, the junction kept 10 bases outside the gene matches. This CDR3 region has 14 residues. The CDR3 coding sequence is TGTGCCTGGAGTGTAGCCGTGGGACTACCATCGCAGTATTTT. This encodes CAWSVAVGLPSQYF.